The present T cell receptor (beta chain) was sequenced within a study of cytomegalovirus exposure and HLA in healthy donors. Study in general: Samples from HLA-typed donors yielded about 80 million unique TCRs in an early data release.

Study-wide results and limits: Roughly even sequencing depth across donors was the assumption behind the presence/absence analyses.

A multiplex PCR was run with 60 Vbeta primers and 13 Jbeta primers. TCRdb's table, derived via immunoSEQ multiplex PCR, lists solely in-frame clones and lacks some. The table has roughly 130,000 clones, around 70% seen once. About this clone itself: What it binds is not known.

V shed 1 base and J 4 bases; nucleotides not matched to a gene: 4. The germline CDR1 and CDR2 sequences are KGHSH and LQKENI. The CDR3 runs 16 residues. The genes are TRBV18 and TRBJ2-7; 13 nucleotides agree with TRBD2. The sequence was collected from a woman in her forties in good health and CMV-seropositive. The sequencing sample was made of PBMCs. The CDR3 reads CASSPLPTSGRYEQYF. DNA for the CDR3: TGTGCCAGCTCACCACTCCCGACTAGCGGGAGGTACGAGCAGTACTTC.